These T cell receptor beta chains were read from a single sample in a study of OX40 agonist ivuxolimab in advanced cancers. TCRdb's copy holds only in-frame clones and misses some; the assay was immunoSEQ multiplex PCR. Of more than 85,000 clones in the sample, approximately 89% were seen once. The sequencing here drew on CD4+ or CD8+ T cells sorted from blood, taken in a trial of the OX40 agonist ivuxolimab. These receptors were collected from an adult with an advanced solid tumor such as melanoma, head and neck, liver or kidney cancer. The CDR3 runs from the conserved cysteine through the conserved F or W. A D gene is named only where the DNA matches it firmly. The size field is filled for only some rows; it gives once, few, many or a size class.

d_gene,j_gene,v_gene,len,abundance,CDR3nt,CDR3aa
NA,TRBJ2-3,TRBV7-3,18,NA,TGTGCCAGCAGCTTATATGCCCGGGGCTATACTAGCACAGATACGCAGTATTTT,CASSLYARGYTSTDTQYF
TRBD2,TRBJ2-1,TRBV27,17,once,TGTGCCAGCAGCCTCAGAGGACTAGCGGGGCTCCACAATGAGCAGTTCTTC,CASSLRGLAGLHNEQFF
NA,TRBJ2-3,TRBV19,11,NA,TGTGCCAGTAGTATCGTGGATACGCAGTATTTT,CASSIVDTQYF
NA,TRBJ1-2,TRBV5-1,15,NA,TGCGCCAGCAGGACAATGACAGCCGTTGACGCTGGCTACACCTTC,CASRTMTAVDAGYTF
NA,TRBJ2-5,TRBV6-5,13,NA,NA,CASSWAAGTSTYF
NA,TRBJ1-1,TRBV7-6,13,NA,TGTGCCAGCGGGCAGGATTCGAACACTGAAGCTTTCTTT,CASGQDSNTEAFF
NA,TRBJ2-3,TRBV30,12,NA,TGTGCCTGGAGTTCCGGCACAGATACGCAGTATTTT,CAWSSGTDTQYF
NA,TRBJ1-1,TRBV18,15,NA,TGTGCCAGCTCACCAAATGCTCGGGGGAACACTGAAGCTTTCTTT,CASSPNARGNTEAFF
NA,TRBJ2-7,TRBV18,12,NA,TGTGCCAGCTCACCACCCTCCTACGAGCAGTACTTC,CASSPPSYEQYF
NA,TRBJ2-7,TRBV28,13,NA,TGTGCCAGCAGTCCCCCACAGGGCGACGAGCAGTACTTC,CASSPPQGDEQYF
TRBD2,TRBJ2-3,TRBV11-3,17,NA,TGTGCCAGCAGCTTAGGGACTAGCGGAGCTAGCACAGATACGCAGTATTTT,CASSLGTSGASTDTQYF
TRBD1,TRBJ1-4,TRBV5-1,14,NA,TGCGCCAGCAGCGGAGGACAGGGCGGCGAAAAACTGTTTTTT,CASSGGQGGEKLFF
NA,TRBJ2-7,TRBV5-1,12,NA,TGCGCCAGCAGCGAAAGGGGGTACGAGCAGTACTTC,CASSERGYEQYF
NA,TRBJ1-3,TRBV15,17,NA,TGTGCCACCAGCAGAGAAGTACAGGGTTGGGCTGGAAACACCATATATTTT,CATSREVQGWAGNTIYF
NA,TRBJ1-2,TRBV13,12,NA,TGTGCCAGCAGCTTAGGAAGGTATGGCTACACCTTC,CASSLGRYGYTF
NA,TRBJ1-2,TRBV5-1,15,NA,TGCGCCAGCAGCTTGCCCGGAGGGGGAGAGTATGGCTACACCTTC,CASSLPGGGEYGYTF
NA,TRBJ2-3,TRBV19,13,NA,TGTGCCAGTAGTAACCGGGCCCCCGGTACGCAGTATTTT,CASSNRAPGTQYF
NA,TRBJ2-2,TRBV10-3,11,once,TGTGCCACCAGGGGCACCGGGGAGCTGTTTTTT,CATRGTGELFF
TRBD2,TRBJ2-7,TRBV6-5,15,NA,TGTGCCAGCAGCCGCTCGGGGACTAGCGGAATCGAGCAGTACTTC,CASSRSGTSGIEQYF
TRBD1,TRBJ1-5,TRBV29-1,13,NA,TGCAGCGCCGGACAGGCAAGCAATCAGCCCCAGCATTTT,CSAGQASNQPQHF
TRBD1,TRBJ1-4,TRBV9,17,NA,TGTGCCAGCAGCGAGACATTCCCCGGGACAGGGAATGAAAAACTGTTTTTT,CASSETFPGTGNEKLFF
NA,TRBJ2-2,TRBV5-4,15,NA,TGTGCCTGCGCCGGAGGGGGCGCGAACACCGGGGAGCTGTTTTTT,CACAGGGANTGELFF
TRBD2,TRBJ2-2,TRBV9,17,NA,TGTGCCAGCAGCGCCCGAGGGACTAGCAATGGGGACGGGGAGCTGTTTTTT,CASSARGTSNGDGELFF
TRBD1,TRBJ1-3,TRBV9,17,NA,TGTGCCAGCAGCGTAGAGCCCCAGGGGGCGAGTGGAAACACCATATATTTT,CASSVEPQGASGNTIYF
NA,TRBJ1-2,TRBV21-1,14,NA,TGTGCCAGCAGCAAGAGGGGAGTCGTACGAGGCTACACCTTC,CASSKRGVVRGYTF
TRBD2,TRBJ2-3,TRBV28,12,NA,TGTGCCAGCACCCCAGGCGGGGGTTCCAAGTATTTT,CASTPGGGSKYF
NA,TRBJ1-2,TRBV4-1,14,NA,TGCGCCAGCAGTCGACAGGCATTCGGCGATGGCTACACCTTC,CASSRQAFGDGYTF
TRBD1,TRBJ2-3,TRBV19,14,NA,TGTGCCAGTAGTAGACAGGGAAATCGAGTTACGCAGTATTTT,CASSRQGNRVTQYF
TRBD1,TRBJ1-1,TRBV5-1,14,NA,TGCGCCAGCAGCCTGGGACAGGGTATGGGTGAAGCTTTCTTT,CASSLGQGMGEAFF
NA,TRBJ1-2,TRBV5-4,14,NA,TGTGCCAGCAGCTTGGATCAGGCGGGGTCGGGCTACACCTTC,CASSLDQAGSGYTF
NA,TRBJ2-7,TRBV5-4,15,NA,TGTGCCAGCAGCTTGAGGCAGGGGTACGACTACGAGCAGTACTTC,CASSLRQGYDYEQYF
NA,TRBJ2-1,TRBV19,13,NA,TGTGCCAGTAGTTCCCTTACCTACAATGAGCAGTTCTTC,CASSSLTYNEQFF
NA,TRBJ1-3,TRBV28,15,NA,TGTGCCAGCAGTTTCGCAGGCGTGTCTGGAAACACCATATATTTT,CASSFAGVSGNTIYF
NA,TRBJ2-2,TRBV7-3,17,NA,TGTGCCAGCAGCTTATCCCCCGCCAGCACTGATGACGGGGAGCTGTTTTTT,CASSLSPASTDDGELFF
TRBD2,TRBJ2-5,TRBV6-1,16,NA,TGTGCCAGCAGTGGAAACACGGCGGGGGACCAAGAGACCCAGTACTTC,CASSGNTAGDQETQYF
NA,TRBJ1-2,TRBV27,16,NA,TGTGCCAGCAGTTATGGGACAAGTAAAGGGAACTATGGCTACACCTTC,CASSYGTSKGNYGYTF
NA,TRBJ2-5,TRBV28,17,NA,TGTGCCAGCAGTTCCGGTATTAAGCGGTTCAGTCAAGAGACCCAGTACTTC,CASSSGIKRFSQETQYF
NA,TRBJ2-6,TRBV6-5,16,NA,TGTGCCAGCAGTTTCCGGGCTGGATCTGGGGCCAACGTCCTGACTTTC,CASSFRAGSGANVLTF
NA,TRBJ1-6,TRBV7-2,15,NA,TGTGCCAGCAGCTTAGCTAGGGCCCATAATTCACCCCTCCACTTT,CASSLARAHNSPLHF
TRBD2,TRBJ2-3,TRBV11-3,14,NA,TGTGCCAGCAGCCCCACTAGCGGCACAGATACGCAGTATTTT,CASSPTSGTDTQYF
NA,TRBJ1-3,TRBV9,14,NA,TGTGCCAGCAGCGTAGGCAGCTCTGGAAACACCATATATTTT,CASSVGSSGNTIYF
NA,TRBJ2-7,TRBV5-1,15,NA,TGCGCCAGCAGCTCGTACAGCTCCAGCTCCTACGAGCAGTACTTC,CASSSYSSSSYEQYF
TRBD2,TRBJ2-3,TRBV7-2,14,NA,TGTGCCAGCATTGGGACTAGCGGCACAGATACGCAGTATTTT,CASIGTSGTDTQYF
TRBD1,TRBJ1-1,TRBV14,15,NA,TGTGCCAGCAGCCAACTTGGACAGGAGAACACTGAAGCTTTCTTT,CASSQLGQENTEAFF
NA,TRBJ2-7,TRBV4-3,15,few,TGCGCCAGCAGCCCCGGGACATACGGGACCTACGAGCAGTACTTC,CASSPGTYGTYEQYF
TRBD1,TRBJ1-2,TRBV10-3,16,NA,TGTGCCACCAAGGCTGAAGAGGACAGGTCGTACTATGGCTACACCTTC,CATKAEEDRSYYGYTF
NA,TRBJ2-6,TRBV7-3,17,NA,TGTGCCAGCAGCTTAAGGCCGGGGGCAAGTGGGGCCAACGTCCTGACTTTC,CASSLRPGASGANVLTF
NA,TRBJ2-7,TRBV30,13,NA,TGTGCCTGGAGTGCGGGCACCCCCTACGAGCAGTACTTC,CAWSAGTPYEQYF
NA,TRBJ1-2,TRBV4-1,14,NA,TGCGCCAGCAGCTCCCTAGGACAGATTCGCGGCTACACCTTC,CASSSLGQIRGYTF
NA,TRBJ2-2,TRBV5-4,15,NA,TGTGCCAGCAGGATTCGGGGAGAGAACACCGGGGAGCTGTTTTTT,CASRIRGENTGELFF